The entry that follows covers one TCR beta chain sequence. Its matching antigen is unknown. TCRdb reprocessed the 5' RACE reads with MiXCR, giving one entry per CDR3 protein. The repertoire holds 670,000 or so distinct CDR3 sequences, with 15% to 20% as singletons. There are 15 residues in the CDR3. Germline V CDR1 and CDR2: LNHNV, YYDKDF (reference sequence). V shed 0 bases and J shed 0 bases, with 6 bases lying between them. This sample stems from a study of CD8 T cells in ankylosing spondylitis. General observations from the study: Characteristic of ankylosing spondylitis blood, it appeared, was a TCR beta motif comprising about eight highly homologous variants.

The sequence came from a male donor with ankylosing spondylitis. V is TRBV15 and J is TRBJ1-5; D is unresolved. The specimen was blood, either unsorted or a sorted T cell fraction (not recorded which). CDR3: CATSRDRYSNQPQHF. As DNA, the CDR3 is TGTGCCACCAGCAGAGATCGGTATAGCAATCAGCCCCAGCATTTT.